This entry lists 19 T cell receptor beta chains sequenced from one sample in a study of molecular identifiers for immune sequencing clone quantification (dated by TCRdb to about 2018). The library came from PCR. For sequencing, an Illumina HiSeq 4000 was employed. TCRdb reanalyzed the raw reads on its own, using fastp at Q25 for trimming and MiXCR for clone calling, and kept in-frame beta chains. A single entry per CDR3 protein holds the most common genes and DNA from its merged rows. The sample data list about 640,000 distinct CDR3 sequences, and just under 20% of these were observed just once. The top ten constitute roughly 0.9% of the sample. Sample: naive CD8+ T cells from blood, with Jurkat cell RNA spiked in. Reading the label with the study, this specimen's cell subset or site is: FACS-sorted CD8+CD4-CCR7+CD45RA+ naive T cells. These receptors were collected from a human donor in good health. Some libraries in this study had Jurkat cell RNA spiked in.

This clonotype was seen at least ten times. The rearrangement links TRBV12-3 or TRBV12-4 to TRBJ2-5; 11 bases fit TRBD2. The CDR3 loop spans 16 amino acids. With 3 bases clipped from V and 3 bases from J, the junction kept 6 bases outside the gene matches. The CDR3 region is CASSFSELAGEETQYF. The CDR3 DNA sequence: TGTGCCAGCAGTTTTAGCGAACTAGCGGGAGAAGAGACCCAGTACTTC.

This clonotype was observed a few times. The chain has TRBV12-3 or TRBV12-4 and TRBJ1-5; TRBD1 agrees at 8 bases. Trimming cost V 1 base and J 0 bases; bases outside gene matches: 2. The CDR3 totals 16 residues. CDR3 protein: CASSLGGQDSNQPQHF. Here the CDR3 DNA reads TGTGCCAGCAGTTTAGGGGGACAGGATAGCAATCAGCCCCAGCATTTT.

This clonotype has at least ten counts. This rearrangement joins TRBV6-1 to TRBJ1-1; D call uncertain. The CDR3 is 14 amino acids. Trimming removed 1 base from V and 4 bases from J, with 10 bases in between. The germline CDR1 and CDR2 sequences are MNHNS and SASEGT. DNA of the CDR3: TGTGCCAGCAGTGAAGGAGTCATAGTCACTGAAGCTTTCTTT. This sequence encodes CASSEGVIVTEAFF.

This clonotype was seen many times. This chain uses TRBV7-9 with TRBJ2-5; D ambiguous. The germline V and J ends were trimmed by 5 bases and 5 bases, with 18 bases remaining between them. Germline V gene data show CDR1 as SEHNR and CDR2 as FQNEAQ (reference sequence). The CDR3 totals 15 residues. In nucleotides, the CDR3 is TGTGCCAGCAGCCCATTCTACGGTTCCAAGGAGACCCAGTACTTC. This sequence encodes CASSPFYGSKETQYF.

Concerning this clonotype: This may arise from a read error, as a much more abundant clone is one base away. The CDR3 does not close with the conserved phenylalanine or tryptophan, likely indicating a read error. J is TRBJ2-7 and V is TRBV6-2 or TRBV6-3; 8 nucleotides agree with TRBD1. Per the germline V gene, CDR1 is MNHEY and CDR2 is SVGEGT. V was pared by 2 bases and J by 2 bases, with 2 bases of the junction left unmatched. The CDR3 covers 14 residues. Written as DNA, the CDR3 is TGTGCCAGCAGTTACGACAGGGGAACCTACGAGCAGTACCTC. It is translated as CASSYDRGTYEQYL.

This clonotype was seen only a few times. This chain connects TRBV4-1 to TRBJ1-1; D is uncertain. In germline, CDR1 is MGHRA, CDR2 YSYEKL. V was trimmed by 0 bases and J by 9 bases, leaving 14 bases between them. This CDR3 is 14 amino acids long. The DNA for the CDR3 is TGCGCCAGCAGCCAAGACGGTGTGGACTCGCAAGCTTTCTTT. Its translation is CASSQDGVDSQAFF.

This clonotype was detected many times. The rearrangement links TRBV7-9 to TRBJ2-3; D is ambiguous. The germline V gene encodes CDR1 SEHNR and CDR2 FQNEAQ (reference sequence). CDR3 length: 14 amino acids. Trimming pared 6 bases from V and 6 bases from J, leaving 16 bases between. The CDR3 protein is CASSPSFLADTQYF. CDR3 bases: TGTGCCAGCAGTCCCAGTTTTCTTGCGGATACGCAGTATTTT.

This clonotype was seen only a few times. V and J are TRBV6-5 and TRBJ2-7, with a tentative D call TRBD2 (6 bases). Germline CDR1 and CDR2: MNHEY and SVGAGI. Trimming took 11 bases from V and 2 from J, leaving 28 bases between them. The CDR3 extends over 17 amino acids. The CDR3 loop is CAAPAPGVAEKPYEQYF. The CDR3 DNA follows: TGTGCCGCACCAGCGCCTGGAGTAGCGGAAAAACCCTACGAGCAGTACTTC.

This clonotype was seen repeatedly, ten times or more. The chain couples TRBV29-1 to TRBJ2-7; the D gene is possibly TRBD2 (5 bases). The CDR3 contains 14 residues. Trimming removed 8 bases at V and 4 bases at J, with 21 bases between. Germline assignment: CDR1 SQVTM and CDR2 ANQGSEA. The CDR3 here is CSTTLAGEGYEQYF. CDR3 nucleotides: TGCAGCACTACACTTGCCGGGGAAGGTTACGAGCAGTACTTC.

Of note for this clonotype: This may be a read error: a much more frequent sequence differs by one nucleotide. The chain is built from TRBV12-3 or TRBV12-4 and TRBJ2-5, with a possible D match to TRBD2 (8 bases). This CDR3 has 14 residues. Trimming shortened V by 4 bases and J by 5 bases, and 14 bases separated the two germline ends. The CDR3 region is CASSWDSGSETQYF. The CDR3 coding sequence is TGTGCCAGCAGTTGGGACAGCGGGAGTGAGACCCAGTACTTC.

This clonotype has a count of ten or more. The V call is TRBV25-1, the J call TRBJ2-1; D ambiguous. The germline CDR1 and CDR2 sequences are MGHDK and SYGVNS. The CDR3 loop spans 12 amino acids. V was shortened by 2 bases and J by 7 bases, with 6 bases between the two germline ends. CDR3 amino acids: CASSEQLNEQFF. In DNA, the CDR3 is TGTGCCAGCAGTGAACAGCTTAATGAGCAGTTCTTC.

This clonotype was seen ten or more times. The chain employs TRBV6-2 or TRBV6-3 and TRBJ2-5; D unclear. V gave up 8 bases and J gave up 4 bases, with 17 bases separating them. Per the germline V gene, CDR1 is MNHEY and CDR2 is SVGEGT. CDR3 size: 14 residues. CDR3 in amino acids: CASRLLGFGETQYF. The CDR3 nucleotides are TGTGCCAGCCGGTTGTTAGGATTCGGAGAGACCCAGTACTTC.

This clonotype was observed many times. The rearrangement links TRBV4-3 to TRBJ1-4, with 10 bases fitting TRBD1. The junction had 7 bases not matched to a gene; V was cut back by 1 base and J by 8 bases. Germline CDR1 is LGHNA and CDR2 is YSLEER. The CDR3 consists of 16 residues. Here the CDR3 reads CASSQAGQGGTEKLFF. The CDR3 region has the DNA TGCGCCAGCAGCCAAGCAGGACAGGGGGGGACGGAAAAACTGTTTTTT.

With respect to this clonotype: A read error is possible here, since a much larger clone lies one base away. The chain combines TRBV6-6 with TRBJ2-5; D is unclear. The germline CDR1 and CDR2 sequences are MNHNY and SVGAGI (reference sequence). With 5 bases removed from V and 2 bases from J, the gap between germline ends came to 12 bases. This CDR3 is built from 14 residues. Here the CDR3 reads CASSHPGEQETQYF. The CDR3 DNA follows: TGTGCCAGCAGTCACCCTGGGGAACAAGAGACCCAGTACTTC.

This clonotype was found many times. The chain recombines TRBV19 with TRBJ2-7, with 7 bases fitting TRBD1. Germline V lookup: CDR1 LNHDA, CDR2 SQIVND (reference sequence). Losses at the gene ends were 5 bases for V and 0 bases for J; bases not matched to a gene: 4. CDR3 length: 14 amino acids. CDR3 DNA sequence: TGTGCCAGTAGTGGAGCAGGGGGCTCCTACGAGCAGTACTTC. It translates to CASSGAGGSYEQYF.

At least ten counts were recorded for this clonotype. This chain links TRBV5-3 with TRBJ2-5; D uncertain. TRBV5-3 is an ORF; its function is uncertain. Trimming stripped 5 bases from V and 6 bases from J, with 5 bases between. The CDR3 sequence is 10 residues long. The CDR3 DNA sequence: TGTGCCAGAAGTAAAAAGACCCAGTACTTC. This encodes CARSKKTQYF.

The chain recombines TRBV19 with TRBJ1-2; TRBD1 is a possible D gene (5 bases). Trimming shortened V by 9 bases and J by 8 bases, and 28 bases separated the two germline ends. Germline CDR1 is LNHDA and CDR2 is SQIVND (reference sequence). The CDR3 totals 16 residues. CDR3 amino acids: CASGRVRDLPHQGYTF. As DNA, the CDR3 is TGTGCCAGCGGACGGGTCAGGGACCTCCCCCATCAAGGCTACACCTTC.

Worth noting for this clonotype: The missing conserved phenylalanine or tryptophan at the end of this CDR3 makes a read error likely. V gene TRBV19 combines with J gene TRBJ2-5, with D possibly matching TRBD1 (6 bases). Germline assignment: CDR1 LNHDA and CDR2 SQIVND (reference sequence). The CDR3 spans 15 residues. V was pared by 6 bases and J by 0 bases, with 14 bases between. As DNA, the CDR3 is TGTGCCAGTAGCCTCGAACAGGGAAACCAAGAGACCCAGTACCTC. It codes for CASSLEQGNQETQYL.

This clonotype showed up many times. The rearrangement links TRBV29-1 to TRBJ2-1, with TRBD2 matching over 9 bases. Trimming took 2 bases from V and 6 from J; bases not matched to a gene: 2. Per the germline V gene, CDR1 is SQVTM and CDR2 is ANQGSEA. The length of the CDR3 is 13 residues. CDR3 DNA: TGCAGCGTTGAACTAGCGGGACGCAATGAGCAGTTCTTC. Translated: CSVELAGRNEQFF.